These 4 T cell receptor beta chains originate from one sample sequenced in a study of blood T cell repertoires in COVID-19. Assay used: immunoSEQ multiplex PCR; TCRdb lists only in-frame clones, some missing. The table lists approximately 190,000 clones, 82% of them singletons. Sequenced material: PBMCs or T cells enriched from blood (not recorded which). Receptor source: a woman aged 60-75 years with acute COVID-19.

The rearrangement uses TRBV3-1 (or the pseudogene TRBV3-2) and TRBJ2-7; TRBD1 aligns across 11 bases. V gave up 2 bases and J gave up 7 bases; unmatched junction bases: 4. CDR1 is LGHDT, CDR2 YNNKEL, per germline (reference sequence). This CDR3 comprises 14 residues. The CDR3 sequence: CASSQTDRGREQYF. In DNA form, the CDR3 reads TGTGCCAGCAGCCAAACGGACAGGGGGCGTGAGCAGTACTTC.

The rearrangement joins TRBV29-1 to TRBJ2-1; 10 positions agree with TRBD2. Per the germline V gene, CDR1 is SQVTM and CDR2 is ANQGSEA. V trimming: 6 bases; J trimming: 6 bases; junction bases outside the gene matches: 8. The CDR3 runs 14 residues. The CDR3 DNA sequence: TGCAGCGTCGTCCGGACTAGCGGAGGCAATGAGCAGTTCTTC. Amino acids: CSVVRTSGGNEQFF.

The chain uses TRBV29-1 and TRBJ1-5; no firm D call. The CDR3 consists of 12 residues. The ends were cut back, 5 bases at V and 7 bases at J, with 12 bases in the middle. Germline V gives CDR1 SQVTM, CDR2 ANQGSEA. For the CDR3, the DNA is TGCAGCGTTCTGAGCCGGGAGCAGCCCCAGCATTTT. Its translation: CSVLSREQPQHF. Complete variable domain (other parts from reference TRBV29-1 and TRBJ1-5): SAVISQKPSRDICQRGTSLTIQCQVDSQVTMMFWYRQQPGQSLTLIATANQGSEATYESGFVIDKFPISRPNLTFSTLTVSNMSPEDSSIYLCSVLSREQPQHFGDGTRLSIL.

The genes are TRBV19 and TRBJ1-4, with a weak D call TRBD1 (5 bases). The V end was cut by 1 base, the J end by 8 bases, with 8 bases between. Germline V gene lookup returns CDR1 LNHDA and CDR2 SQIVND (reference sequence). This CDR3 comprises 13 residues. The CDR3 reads CASSIGGDEKLFF. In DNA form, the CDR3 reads TGTGCCAGTAGTATAGGGGGGGACGAAAAACTGTTTTTT.